The clone carrying this T cell receptor beta chain was observed at least ten times. This CDR3 has 14 amino acids. V was cut by 3 bases and J by 1 base, with 10 bases left in between. This entry comes from a study of CD8 T cells in ankylosing spondylitis. TCRdb independently ran MiXCR on the 5' RACE reads; one entry per CDR3 protein. The sample lists under 250,000 distinct CDR3 sequences; around a tenth were seen once. V and J are TRBV12-3 or TRBV12-4 and TRBJ2-7, with a tentative D call TRBD1 (6 bases). This sequence originates from a male donor with ankylosing spondylitis or in good health (not recorded which). Sequenced: blood, either unsorted or a sorted T cell fraction (not recorded which). CDR3 nucleotide sequence: TGTGCCAGCAGTTTTGGGGGCGGTTCCTACGAGCAGTACTTC. Protein product: CASSFGGGSYEQYF.